The 2 T cell receptor beta chains given below trace back to one sample, sequenced in a study of control samples from healthy donors and cancer patients. Generated by immunoSEQ multiplex PCR, the TCRdb table keeps only in-frame clones and is missing some. There are more than 70,000 clones in the sample; roughly 92% occur only once, and around 0.9% lies in the top ten. Sequenced: blood. The receptors were gathered from a woman in her thirties in good health.

The chain employs TRBV10-3 and TRBJ1-3; TRBD1 agrees at 7 bases. V lost 6 bases to trimming and J lost 4 bases; unmatched junction nucleotides: 9. Germline V lookup: CDR1 ENHRY, CDR2 SYGVKD. The CDR3 is 15 residues long. DNA for the CDR3: TGTGCCATCAGGGGAGACAGGGACAACGGAAACACCATATATTTT. Its protein is CAIRGDRDNGNTIYF.

This chain uses TRBV7-6 with TRBJ2-1, with 8 bases fitting TRBD2. Germline CDR1 SGHVS, CDR2 FNYEAQ. The J segment lost 9 bases and the V segment lost 0 bases, leaving 16 bases of the junction unmatched. The CDR3 contains 18 residues. The CDR3 region is CASSLAGKLGTSAVEQFF. The CDR3 nucleotides are TGTGCCAGCAGCTTAGCGGGGAAGCTCGGGACTAGTGCGGTTGAGCAGTTCTTC.